This TCR beta chain was captured in a study of siplizumab effects on memory and regulatory T cells. Study conclusions and caveats: Some alloreactive sequences were traceable to unstimulated CD4+ memory cells, and siplizumab significantly reduced them. The mapping of alloreactive clones to unstimulated subsets covered only a minor fraction of them. Proliferating Tregs from siplizumab cultures lacked functional confirmation of suppression.

This clone was picked up a small number of times. Its antigen is unknown. Only in-frame clones appear in the TCRdb table, and some are missing; sequencing was by immunoSEQ multiplex PCR. The sample has tens of thousands of clones; approximately 84% are singletons. This CDR3 contains 14 residues. V was cut by 5 bases and J by 5 bases, with 12 bases left in between. Germline V lookup: CDR1 SEHNR, CDR2 FQNEAQ (reference sequence). V gene TRBV7-9 combines with J gene TRBJ1-4, with D unresolved. This clonotype originated in a human donor in good health. Sequencing input: naive CD8+ T cells sorted from blood. CDR3 region: CASSADGGNEKLFF. As DNA, the CDR3 is TGTGCCAGCAGCGCGGACGGTGGAAATGAAAAACTGTTTTTT.